Below, 3 T cell receptor beta chains from the same sample are listed, as sequenced in a study of Graves' ophthalmopathy and Graves' hyperthyroidism (dated by TCRdb to between 2017 and 2018). TCRdb records Illumina HiSeq 2000 as the sequencer. TCR beta CDR3 regions were amplified from RNA transcripts for repertoire sequencing. HTBI primers and the Qiagen OneStep RT-PCR kit were used in a first-round RT-PCR, which was followed by a second-round multiplex PCR, size selection and purification. Using fastp trimming at Q25 and MiXCR clonotype assembly, TCRdb reanalyzed the public sequencing data and kept in-frame beta chains. Entries that share a CDR3 protein sequence are merged under the most common genes and DNA. This sample gives 350,000 or so distinct CDR3 sequences in total; roughly 15% of them show up just once. In total, the top ten clones hold more than 9% of the sample. Material: peripheral blood. These receptors were collected from an adult man with Graves' ophthalmopathy.

The chain carries TRBV6-5 and TRBJ1-2; D may be TRBD1 (5 bases). The V end lost 8 bases, the J end lost 2 bases, and 21 bases lay between the germline ends. The CDR3 contains 16 residues. CDR1 MNHEY and CDR2 SVGAGI come from the germline V gene. CDR3 bases: TGTGCCAGCGGTTCGAGCAGGGCTACGGTGAACTATGGCTACACCTTC. Protein sequence: CASGSSRATVNYGYTF.

In this sample, this clonotype turned up many times. The chain is built from TRBV29-1 and TRBJ2-7; TRBD1 might be the D (5 bases). The ends were cut back, 4 bases at V and 3 bases at J, with 10 bases in the middle. Germline V gene data show CDR1 as SQVTM and CDR2 as ANQGSEA. The CDR3 covers 12 residues. The CDR3 sequence: CSVVGHRYEQYF. Written as DNA, the CDR3 is TGCAGCGTTGTTGGACACCGCTACGAGCAGTACTTC.

This clonotype has ten or more counts. The rearrangement uses TRBV5-1 and TRBJ2-5; D is possibly TRBD1 (7 bases). This CDR3 comprises 14 residues. Per germline, CDR1 SGHRS and CDR2 YFSETQ. Trimming shortened V by 4 bases and J by 1 base, and 11 bases separated the two germline ends. In DNA, the CDR3 is TGCGCCAGCAGCCGGGGGACAGTCCAAGAGACCCAGTACTTC. Protein: CASSRGTVQETQYF.